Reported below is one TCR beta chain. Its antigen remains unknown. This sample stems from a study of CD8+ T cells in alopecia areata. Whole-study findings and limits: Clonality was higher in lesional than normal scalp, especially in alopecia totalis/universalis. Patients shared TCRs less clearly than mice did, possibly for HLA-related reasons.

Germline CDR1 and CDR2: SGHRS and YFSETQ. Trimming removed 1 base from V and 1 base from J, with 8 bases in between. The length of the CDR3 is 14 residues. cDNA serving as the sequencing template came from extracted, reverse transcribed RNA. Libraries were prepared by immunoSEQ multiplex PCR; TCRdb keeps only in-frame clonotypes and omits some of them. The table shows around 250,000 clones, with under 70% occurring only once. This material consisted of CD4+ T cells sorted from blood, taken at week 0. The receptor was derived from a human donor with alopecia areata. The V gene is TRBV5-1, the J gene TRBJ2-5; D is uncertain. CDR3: CASSLFPGQETQYF. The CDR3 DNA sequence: TGCGCCAGCAGCTTGTTTCCAGGCCAAGAGACCCAGTACTTC.